This TCR beta chain was documented in a study of shared clonotypes between healthy human individuals. Regarding the study as a whole: Among the subsets, naive ones generally showed larger estimated richness than memory ones. Among donors, the sharing of clonotypes was expected to be influenced by sequencing depth.

The V gene lost 4 bases and the J gene lost 2 bases, with 9 bases spanning the gap. Germline assignment: CDR1 GTSNPN and CDR2 SVGIG (reference sequence). This CDR3 has 12 residues. This clone was seen more than once but under ten times. Its cognate antigen is unknown. It was at deep level that the assay was run. The protocol was immunoSEQ multiplex PCR, while the TCRdb copy is restricted to in-frame clones and leaves out a portion. The table includes around 700,000 clones, around 72% detected once. The chain has TRBV30 and TRBJ2-7; D may be TRBD1 or TRBD2 (6 bases each). This TCR came from a woman under 40 in good health. The source material was memory CD4+ T cells sorted from blood. As to subset: CD45RA-negative fraction. Written as DNA, the CDR3 is TGTGCCTGGAACGGGGGCGCCTACGAGCAGTACTTC. This codes for CAWNGGAYEQYF.